The entry that follows covers one TCR beta chain sequence. This sample stems from a study of blood T cell repertoires in COVID-19. Overall study context: The samples span acute and convalescent COVID-19 from the United States, Italy and Spain. Sources were T cells, B-cell-depleted T cells, or PBMCs; the material itself was cDNA or gDNA.

J gave up 4 bases and V 5 bases, and 9 bases lay outside the gene matches. In germline, CDR1 is SNHLY, CDR2 FYNNEI. This CDR3 region has 16 residues. In the original analysis: Researchers report that nucleated cell counts were estimated from reference gene primer amplification. Only in-frame clones appear in the TCRdb table, and some are missing; sequencing was by immunoSEQ multiplex PCR. That table furnishes V, J and clone size, whereas the DNA furnished D and trimming. The table has some 460,000 clones, 85% to 90% seen once. What was sequenced was peripheral blood. The chain is built from TRBV2 and TRBJ2-3; 10 nucleotides line up with TRBD2. The sequence derives from a woman younger than 45 with acute or convalescent COVID-19. The CDR3 bases are TGTGCCAGCAGTACCGATAGCGGGGGGACTGCAGATACGCAGTATTTT. Its protein is CASSTDSGGTADTQYF. The full variable domain, completed using reference TRBV2 and TRBJ2-3, is EPEVTQTPSHQVTQMGQEVILRCVPISNHLYFYWYRQILGQKVEFLVSFYNNEISEKSEIFDDQFSVERPDGSNFTLKIRSTKLEDSAMYFCASSTDSGGTADTQYFGPGTRLTVL.